Listed below are T cell receptor beta chains from one sample, sequenced in a study of PD-L1 blockade in urothelial cancer. Profiling relied on immunoSEQ multiplex PCR, and the TCRdb table lists in-frame clones only, not all of them. Among roughly 39,000 clones listed, roughly 90% were seen once. Sequenced here: PBMCs, sampled around atezolizumab (anti-PD-L1) treatment. These TCRs come from a man aged 55 to 70 with urothelial cancer. Both conserved end residues are part of each CDR3. A D gene is named only where the DNA matches it firmly. The size entry is marked missing in some rows and otherwise reads once, few, many or a size class.

TRBJ2-7,15,-,TRBD2,TRBV6-6,TGTGCCAGCGGGGCTAGCGGCGAGGTGGTCAACGAGCAGTACTTC,CASGASGEVVNEQYF
TRBJ2-2,15,-,TRBD1,TRBV10-3,TGTGCCGCCTCCCGAGACAGGGGGCAAACCGGGGAGCTGTTTTTT,CAASRDRGQTGELFF
TRBJ2-5,17,-,-,TRBV5-6,TGTGCCAGCAGCTTAGTCAGGGGCGATTGGGGGCAAGAGACCCAGTACTTC,CASSLVRGDWGQETQYF
TRBJ1-1,14,-,TRBD1,TRBV4-2,TGTGCCAGCAGCCAAGTGGGACAGGGCGCTGAAGCTTTCTTT,CASSQVGQGAEAFF
TRBJ1-1,14,-,TRBD1,TRBV5-8,TGTGCCAGCAGGAATGGCAGGGGGACCTCTGAAGCTTTCTTT,CASRNGRGTSEAFF
TRBJ1-2,14,-,-,TRBV5-4,TGTGCCAGCACAAGAGAACAGGGCAACTATGGCTACACCTTC,CASTREQGNYGYTF
TRBJ2-7,12,-,-,TRBV30,TGTGCCTGGATGGAGCGATCCTACGAGCAGTACTTC,CAWMERSYEQYF
TRBJ1-2,14,-,TRBD1,TRBV28,TGTGCCAGCAGTTTGGGACAGGGTCACCATGGCTACACCTTC,CASSLGQGHHGYTF
TRBJ2-5,15,-,TRBD2,TRBV2,TGTGCCAGCCGCGCCTCGAGCGGGACTAGCGGCACCCTTTACTTC,CASRASSGTSGTLYF
TRBJ2-1,14,-,TRBD1,TRBV29-1,TGCAGCGTTGAAAACCGGGACAGGGAGGTTGAGCAGTTCTTC,CSVENRDREVEQFF
TRBJ2-7,13,-,-,TRBV5-1,TGCGCCAGCAGCTTGTCAGGGGGGTACGAGCAGTACTTC,CASSLSGGYEQYF
TRBJ2-4,16,-,-,TRBV4-1,TGCGCCAGCAGCCCGGTCGGGGTTTTAGCCAAAAACATTCAGTACTTC,CASSPVGVLAKNIQYF
TRBJ2-7,13,-,-,TRBV11-3,TGTGCCAGCAGCTTAGGGCCACAATACGAGCAGTACTTC,CASSLGPQYEQYF
TRBJ2-5,15,-,-,TRBV5-6,TGTGCCAGCAGCCGGGGACCAGGGGTCGGGGAGACCCAGTACTTC,CASSRGPGVGETQYF
TRBJ2-7,17,-,-,TRBV21-1,TGTGCCAGCAGCGAATCCACTAGCAGTTGGGGCTCCTACGAGCAGTACTTC,CASSESTSSWGSYEQYF
TRBJ2-1,16,-,TRBD2,TRBV7-3,TGTGCCAGCAGCTTAACGGGGCTAGCGGAAAACAATGAGCAGTTCTTC,CASSLTGLAENNEQFF
TRBJ1-6,15,-,-,TRBV4-3,TGCGCCAGCAGCCAAGACTCTGACCCTAGTTCACCCCTCCACTTT,CASSQDSDPSSPLHF
TRBJ2-7,16,-,TRBD2,TRBV10-2,TGCGCCAGCAGTGTCAGCCGGGGACCCGGGAGGTACGAGCAGTACTTC,CASSVSRGPGRYEQYF
TRBJ2-3,16,-,-,TRBV5-1,TGCGCCAGCAGCCCGCGGGCGACACCCGGACCAGATACGCAGTATTTT,CASSPRATPGPDTQYF
TRBJ2-3,16,-,TRBD2,TRBV5-6,TGTGCCAGCAGCTTGCCCCCAGCGGGGGGGGCAGATACGCAGTATTTT,CASSLPPAGGADTQYF
TRBJ2-7,15,-,-,TRBV5-4,TGTGCCAGCAGCTCAAACGGGGTAGTGGTCTCCGAGCAGTACTTC,CASSSNGVVVSEQYF
TRBJ2-2,14,-,-,TRBV6-5,TGTGCCAGCAGTCTTTTCAGGGGCACCGGGGAGCTGTTTTTT,CASSLFRGTGELFF
TRBJ2-1,12,-,-,TRBV7-3,TGTGCCAGCAGCAAAGGAGGGGCAGAGCAGTTCTTC,CASSKGGAEQFF
TRBJ2-7,15,-,-,TRBV2,TGTGCCAGCAGGAGAGAGGGGGAAAGCTCCTACGAGCAGTACTTC,CASRREGESSYEQYF
TRBJ1-6,14,-,TRBD1,TRBV2,TGTGCCAGCAGGATGACAGGGCCCAATTCACCCCTCCACTTT,CASRMTGPNSPLHF
TRBJ2-2,16,-,TRBD2,TRBV10-3,TGTGCCATCAGTGATCTAGCGGAGATTAACACCGGGGAGCTGTTTTTT,CAISDLAEINTGELFF
TRBJ2-1,15,-,-,TRBV7-3,TGTGCCAGCAGCCAGAGGCGGCGGGGATACAATGAGCAGTTCTTC,CASSQRRRGYNEQFF
TRBJ2-3,15,-,TRBD1,TRBV5-4,TGTGCCAGCAGCTTGGGGGGACAGGGAACAGATACGCAGTATTTT,CASSLGGQGTDTQYF
TRBJ2-5,12,-,-,TRBV5-4,TGTGCCAGCAGCTTGCCTAAGGAGACCCAGTACTTC,CASSLPKETQYF
TRBJ2-3,12,-,-,TRBV2,TGTGCCAGCCGGAGGGGCACAGATACGCAGTATTTT,CASRRGTDTQYF
TRBJ1-4,14,-,-,TRBV4-2,TGTGCCAGCAGCCAAGATAGGGGGGGTGAAAAACTGTTTTTT,CASSQDRGGEKLFF
TRBJ2-2,18,once,-,TRBV21-1,TGTGCCAGCAGAAAACAAACCAAACAGGGGGCGGATTTCCGGGAGCTGTTTTTT,CASRKQTKQGADFRELFF
TRBJ2-5,10,-,-,TRBV29-1,TGCAGCGCCGGCCAAGAGACCCAGTACTTC,CSAGQETQYF
TRBJ2-3,15,-,-,TRBV11-2,TGTGCCAGCAGCTTAGTTGGGCAGGGATACGATACGCAGTATTTT,CASSLVGQGYDTQYF
TRBJ2-2,13,-,-,TRBV5-1,TGCGCCAGCAGCCCCAGCGAGGCCGGGGAGCTGTTTTTT,CASSPSEAGELFF
TRBJ2-3,16,-,TRBD2,TRBV5-6,TGTGCCAGCAGCTTAAGGACTAGCGGGAGCACAGATACGCAGTATTTT,CASSLRTSGSTDTQYF
TRBJ2-2,14,-,-,TRBV10-2,TGCGCCAGCAAGTACCCTCAGTCCACCGGGGAGCTGTTTTTT,CASKYPQSTGELFF
TRBJ2-7,14,-,-,TRBV19,TGTGCCAGTAGTGGGGGCACCAGCTCCTACGAGCAGTACTTC,CASSGGTSSYEQYF
TRBJ2-2,14,-,TRBD1,TRBV29-1,TGCAGCGTTAAAGGACAGGCGTATTCCGGGGAGCTGTTTTTT,CSVKGQAYSGELFF
TRBJ2-1,14,-,TRBD2,TRBV7-3,TGTGCCAGCAGCTTAGGCGGGGGAGTGAATGAGCAGTTCTTC,CASSLGGGVNEQFF
TRBJ1-2,14,-,TRBD1,TRBV27,TGTGCCAGCAGTTTTATAGGGGGCGACTATGGCTACACCTTC,CASSFIGGDYGYTF
TRBJ1-5,11,-,-,TRBV30,TGTGCCTGGGGTCGGGGGCAGCCCCAGCATTTT,CAWGRGQPQHF
TRBJ2-1,16,-,TRBD1,TRBV18,TGTGCCAGCTCACCGGGACAGCCCCAAATATTCGGTGAGCAGTTCTTC,CASSPGQPQIFGEQFF
TRBJ2-7,15,-,TRBD2,TRBV6-1,TGTGCCAGCAGCATCGCCCGCGGGGGCTCCTACGAGCAGTACTTC,CASSIARGGSYEQYF
TRBJ2-2,15,-,-,TRBV27,TGTGCCAGCAGTTTATCGGGCCCGAACACCGGGGAGCTGTTTTTT,CASSLSGPNTGELFF
TRBJ2-1,14,-,-,TRBV4-1,TGCGCCAGCAGCCAACCTGGACTGAACAATGAGCAGTTCTTC,CASSQPGLNNEQFF
TRBJ1-1,17,-,-,TRBV4-1,TGCGCCAGCAGCCAAGATAGGGACATAGCTGTGAACACTGAAGCTTTCTTT,CASSQDRDIAVNTEAFF
TRBJ1-2,13,-,TRBD1,TRBV6-5,TGTGCCAGCACCTCGGACAGGGGGAAAGGCTACACCTTC,CASTSDRGKGYTF